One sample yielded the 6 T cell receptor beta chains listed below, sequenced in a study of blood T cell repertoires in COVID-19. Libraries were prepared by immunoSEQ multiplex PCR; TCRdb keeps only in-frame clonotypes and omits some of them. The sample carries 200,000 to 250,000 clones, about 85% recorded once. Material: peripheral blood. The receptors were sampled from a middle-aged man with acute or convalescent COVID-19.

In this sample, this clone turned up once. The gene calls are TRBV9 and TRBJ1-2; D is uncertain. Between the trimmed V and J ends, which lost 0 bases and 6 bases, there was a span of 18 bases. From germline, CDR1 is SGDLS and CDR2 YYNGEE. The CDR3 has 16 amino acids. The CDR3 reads CASSVGIGGDRDGYTF. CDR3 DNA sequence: TGTGCCAGCAGCGTAGGTATTGGAGGAGACCGTGATGGCTACACCTTC.

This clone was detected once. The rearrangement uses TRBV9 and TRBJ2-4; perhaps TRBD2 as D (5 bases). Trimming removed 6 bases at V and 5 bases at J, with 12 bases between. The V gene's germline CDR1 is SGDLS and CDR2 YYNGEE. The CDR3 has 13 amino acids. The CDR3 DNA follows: TGTGCCAGCAAGCGAGACGGGGAAAACATTCAGTACTTC. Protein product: CASKRDGENIQYF.

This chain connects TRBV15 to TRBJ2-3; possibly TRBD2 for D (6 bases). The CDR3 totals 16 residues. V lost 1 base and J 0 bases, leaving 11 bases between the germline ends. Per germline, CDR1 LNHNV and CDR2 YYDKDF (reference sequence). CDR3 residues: CATSRGLSGSTDTQYF. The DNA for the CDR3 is TGTGCCACCAGCAGAGGTCTTAGCGGTAGCACAGATACGCAGTATTTT. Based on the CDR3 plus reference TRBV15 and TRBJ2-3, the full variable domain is DAMVIQNPRYQVTQFGKPVTLSCSQTLNHNVMYWYQQKSSQAPKLLFHYYDKDFNNEADTPDNFQSRRPNTSFCFLDIRSPGLGDTAMYLCATSRGLSGSTDTQYFGPGTRLTVL.

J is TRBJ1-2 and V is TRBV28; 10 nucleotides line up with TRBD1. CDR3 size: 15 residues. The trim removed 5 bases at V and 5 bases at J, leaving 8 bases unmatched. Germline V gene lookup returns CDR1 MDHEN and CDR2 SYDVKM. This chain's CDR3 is CASSQRQGAGYGYTF. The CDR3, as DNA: TGTGCCAGCAGTCAAAGACAGGGGGCGGGTTATGGCTACACCTTC.

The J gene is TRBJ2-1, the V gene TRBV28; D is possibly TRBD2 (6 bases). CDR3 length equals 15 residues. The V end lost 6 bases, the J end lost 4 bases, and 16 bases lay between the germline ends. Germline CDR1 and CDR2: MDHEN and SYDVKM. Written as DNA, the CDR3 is TGTGCCAGCAGCACCGGGACTGGGGAATACAATGAGCAGTTCTTC. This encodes CASSTGTGEYNEQFF. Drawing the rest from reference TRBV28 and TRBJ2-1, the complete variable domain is DVKVTQSSRYLVKRTGEKVFLECVQDMDHENMFWYRQDPGLGLRLIYFSYDVKMKEKGDIPEGYSVSREKKERFSLILESASTNQTSMYLCASSTGTGEYNEQFFGPGTRLTVL.

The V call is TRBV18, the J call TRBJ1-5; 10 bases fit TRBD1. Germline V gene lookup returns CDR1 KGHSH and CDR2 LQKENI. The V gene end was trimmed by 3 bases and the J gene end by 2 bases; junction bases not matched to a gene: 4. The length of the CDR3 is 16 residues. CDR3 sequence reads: CASSPETGGGNQPQHF. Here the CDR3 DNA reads TGTGCCAGCTCACCCGAGACAGGGGGCGGCAATCAGCCCCAGCATTTT.